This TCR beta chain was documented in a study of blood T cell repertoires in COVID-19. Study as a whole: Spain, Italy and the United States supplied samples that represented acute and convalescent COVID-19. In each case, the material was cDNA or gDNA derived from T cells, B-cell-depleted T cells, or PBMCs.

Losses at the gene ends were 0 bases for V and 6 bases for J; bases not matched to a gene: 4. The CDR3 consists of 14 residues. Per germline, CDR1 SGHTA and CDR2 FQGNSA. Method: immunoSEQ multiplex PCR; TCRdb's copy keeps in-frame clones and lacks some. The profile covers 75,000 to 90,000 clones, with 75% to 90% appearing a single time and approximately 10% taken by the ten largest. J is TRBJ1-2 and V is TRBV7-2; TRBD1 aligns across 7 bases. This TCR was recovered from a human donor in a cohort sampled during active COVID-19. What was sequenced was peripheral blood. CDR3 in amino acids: CASSLAQGEDGYTF. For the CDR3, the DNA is TGTGCCAGCAGCTTAGCGCAGGGGGAGGATGGCTACACCTTC. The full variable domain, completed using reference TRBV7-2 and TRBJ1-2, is GAGVSQSPSNKVTEKGKDVELRCDPISGHTALYWYRQSLGQGLEFLIYFQGNSAPDKSGLPSDRFSAERTGGSVSTLTIQRTQQEDSAVYLCASSLAQGEDGYTFGSGTRLTVV.